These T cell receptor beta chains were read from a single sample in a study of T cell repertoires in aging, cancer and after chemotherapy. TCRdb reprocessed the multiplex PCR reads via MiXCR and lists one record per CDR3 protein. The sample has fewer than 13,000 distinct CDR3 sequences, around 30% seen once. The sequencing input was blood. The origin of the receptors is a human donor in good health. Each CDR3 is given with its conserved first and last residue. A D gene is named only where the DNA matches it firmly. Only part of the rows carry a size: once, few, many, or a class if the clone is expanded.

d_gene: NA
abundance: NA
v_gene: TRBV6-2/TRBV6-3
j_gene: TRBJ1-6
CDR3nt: TGTGCCAGCAGTTACAGGGGATCACCCCTCCACTTT
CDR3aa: CASSYRGSPLHF

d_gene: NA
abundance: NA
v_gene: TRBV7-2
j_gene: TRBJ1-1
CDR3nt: TGTGCCAGCAGCTTCGACACGATCGCTTTCTTT
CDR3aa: CASSFDTIAFF

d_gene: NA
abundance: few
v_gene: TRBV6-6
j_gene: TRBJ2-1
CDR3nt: TGTGCCAGCGTCGGCCCTCGAGGGAGCTCCTACAATGAGCAGTTCTTC
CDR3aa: CASVGPRGSSYNEQFF

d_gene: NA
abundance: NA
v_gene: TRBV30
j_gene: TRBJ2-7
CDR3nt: TGTGCCTGGAGTGTAGGGGACCCCCTGCACGAGCAGTACTTC
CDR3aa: CAWSVGDPLHEQYF

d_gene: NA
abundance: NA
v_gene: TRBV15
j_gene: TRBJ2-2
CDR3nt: TGTGCCACCAGCAGAGATCTCTCAGCCAACACCGGGGAGCTGTTTTTT
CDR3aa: CATSRDLSANTGELFF

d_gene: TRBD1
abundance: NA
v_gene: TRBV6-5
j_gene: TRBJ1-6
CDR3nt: TGTGCCAGCAGTTACGTGGCAGGGGGTAATTCACCCCTCCACTTT
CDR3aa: CASSYVAGGNSPLHF

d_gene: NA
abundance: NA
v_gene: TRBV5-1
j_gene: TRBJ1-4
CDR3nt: TGCGCCAGCAGCTTGGAAAGGGCTAATGAAAAACTGTTTTTT
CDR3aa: CASSLERANEKLFF

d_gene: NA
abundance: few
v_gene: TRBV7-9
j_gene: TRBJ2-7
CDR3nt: TGTGCCAGCAGCCCCCGGGCTCTCAGCTCCTACGAGCAGTACTTC
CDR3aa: CASSPRALSSYEQYF

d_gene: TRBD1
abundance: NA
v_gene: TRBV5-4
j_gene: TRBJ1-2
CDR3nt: TGTGCCAGCAGCTACGAACAGGGGACGGGCGGCTACACCTTC
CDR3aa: CASSYEQGTGGYTF

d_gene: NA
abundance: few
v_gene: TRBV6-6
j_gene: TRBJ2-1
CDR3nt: TGTGCCAGCAAACAAGTAAACAATGAGCAGTTCTTC
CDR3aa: CASKQVNNEQFF

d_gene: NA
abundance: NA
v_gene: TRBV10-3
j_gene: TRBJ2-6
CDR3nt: TGTGCCATCAGTCCTAGGGAAACCGGGGCCAACGTCCTGACTTTC
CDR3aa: CAISPRETGANVLTF

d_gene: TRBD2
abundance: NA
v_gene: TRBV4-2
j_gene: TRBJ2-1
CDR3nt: TGTGCCAGCAGCCCCTCGGGACTAGCGGGCCGTAATGAGCAGTTCTTC
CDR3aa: CASSPSGLAGRNEQFF